This T cell receptor beta chain originates from a study of shared clonotypes between healthy human individuals. Study summary: The plates for each donor numbered three CD4 naive, three CD4 memory, two CD8 naive and one CD8 memory.

Assay: immunoSEQ multiplex PCR; the TCRdb copy retains only in-frame clones and omits some. Among 1,400,000 or so clones listed, approximately 98.5% were seen once. Trimming removed 2 bases from V and 4 bases from J, with 17 bases in between. This CDR3 has 16 residues. Germline V lookup: CDR1 SEHNR, CDR2 FQNEAQ (reference sequence). Each donor was a Caucasian adult residing in Nashville, Tennessee. The sequence came from a young man in good health. What was sequenced was naive CD4+ T cells sorted from blood. Subset specified: CD45RA+ positively selected. This chain uses TRBV7-9 with TRBJ2-5; D remains unclear. CDR3 coding DNA: TGTGCCAGCAGCTTATCTTCGGTGTTAGCTATAGAGACCCAGTACTTC. Its translation is CASSLSSVLAIETQYF.